Listed here is a single TCR beta chain. This CDR3 comprises 15 residues. With 3 bases removed from V and 0 bases from J, the gap between germline ends came to 12 bases. From germline, CDR1 is KGHSH and CDR2 LQKENI. This sample was included in a study of cytomegalovirus exposure and HLA in healthy donors. For the study at large: Previous work identified 95 million to 120 million unique TCR beta sequences from about 179 million T cells.

Vbeta (60) and Jbeta (13) primers were used in the PCR. Sequenced by immunoSEQ multiplex PCR; TCRdb stores in-frame clones only, minus some. The table has 150,000 or so clones, 70% to 80% seen once. The TCR sequence derives from a man aged 25 to 40 in good health and CMV-seropositive. Material: PBMCs. This chain links TRBV18 with TRBJ2-7; D not certain. The CDR3 here is CASSPRRSNSYEQYF. CDR3 sequence (DNA): TGTGCCAGCTCACCGAGGCGGAGTAACTCCTACGAGCAGTACTTC. The full variable domain, its missing parts supplied by reference TRBV18 and TRBJ2-7, is NAGVMQNPRHLVRRRGQEARLRCSPMKGHSHVYWYRQLPEEGLKFMVYLQKENIIDESGMPKERFSAEFPKEGPSILRIQQVVRGDSAAYFCASSPRRSNSYEQYFGPGTRLTVT.